This passage covers 6 T cell receptor beta chains from one sample sequenced in a study of T cells in Graves' hyperthyroidism and ophthalmopathy. Amplification yielded TCR beta CDR3 regions, with RNA transcripts as the source. The HTBI primer set drove a first-round RT-PCR of the TCR CDR3. TCRdb reprocessed the multiplex PCR reads with MiXCR, giving one entry per CDR3 protein. The profile shows approximately 250,000 distinct CDR3 sequences, about 24% of them singletons. The sequenced sample consisted of blood. These receptors originate from a woman aged 40 to 50 with Graves' ophthalmopathy.

This clonotype was counted ten times or more. The chain couples TRBV11-1 to TRBJ2-5; 11 bases line up with TRBD2. With 5 bases clipped from V and 4 bases from J, the junction kept 12 bases outside the gene matches. This CDR3 contains 17 residues. Germline-derived CDR1 and CDR2 are SGHAT and FQDESV (reference sequence). The CDR3 spells CASSPGTSGTLLETQYF. The CDR3 DNA reads TGTGCCAGCAGCCCTGGGACTAGCGGAACCCTCTTAGAGACCCAGTACTTC. Full variable domain (missing parts from reference TRBV11-1 and TRBJ2-5): EAEVAQSPRYKITEKSQAVAFWCDPISGHATLYWYRQILGQGPELLVQFQDESVVDDSQLPKDRFSAERLKGVDSTLKIQPAELGDSAMYLCASSPGTSGTLLETQYFGPGTRLLVL.

This clonotype was found many times. The chain has TRBV7-2 and TRBJ2-7, with 11 bases identical to TRBD1. The ends lost 5 bases at V and 7 bases at J; junction bases unmatched: 13. The length of the CDR3 is 16 residues. Per the germline V gene, CDR1 is SGHTA and CDR2 is FQGNSA. For the CDR3, the DNA is TGTGCCAGCAGCGGAGGGGTTGGGACAGGGGGTCGGGAGCAGTACTTC. Encoded protein: CASSGGVGTGGREQYF.

The V gene is TRBV2, the J gene TRBJ1-3, with D hard to call. The CDR3 contains 15 residues. Germline assignment: CDR1 SNHLY and CDR2 FYNNEI. V lost 4 bases, J lost 1 base, and 11 bases lay in between. The CDR3 region has the DNA TGTGCCAGCAGTGCCAACACTAGGTCTGGAAACACCATATATTTT. It specifies CASSANTRSGNTIYF.

This clonotype was seen ten or more times. The chain uses TRBV6-5 and TRBJ2-7; D is unclear. Deletions cut 0 bases from V and 3 bases from J, with 15 bases between. The CDR3 is 16 amino acids. Germline values: CDR1 MNHEY, CDR2 SVGAGI. CDR3 in amino acids: CASSYSPSGPDYEQYF. In DNA form, the CDR3 reads TGTGCCAGCAGTTACTCGCCTTCAGGACCGGACTACGAGCAGTACTTC.

This chain joins TRBV12-3 or TRBV12-4 and TRBJ2-5, with TRBD2 matching 9 bases. The CDR3 is 15 amino acids. V trimming: 2 bases; J trimming: 0 bases; junction bases outside the gene matches: 1. Here the CDR3 DNA reads TGTGCCAGCAGTTTACTAGCGGGGAACCAAGAGACCCAGTACTTC. Its protein is CASSLLAGNQETQYF.

This clonotype was counted ten times or more. The rearrangement uses TRBV2 and TRBJ2-7; 7 bases fit TRBD2. This CDR3 is built from 13 residues. CDR1 is SNHLY, CDR2 FYNNEI, per germline. V lost 7 bases and J lost 3; bases outside the gene matches: 6. The CDR3: CASNGGSDYEQYF. The CDR3, as DNA: TGTGCCAGCAACGGCGGGAGCGACTACGAGCAGTACTTC. The entire variable domain, with the rest obtained from reference TRBV2 and TRBJ2-7, is as follows: EPEVTQTPSHQVTQMGQEVILRCVPISNHLYFYWYRQILGQKVEFLVSFYNNEISEKSEIFDDQFSVERPDGSNFTLKIRSTKLEDSAMYFCASNGGSDYEQYFGPGTRLTVT.